Below are 29 T cell receptor beta chains sequenced from a single sample in a study of blood T cell repertoires in COVID-19. Data came from immunoSEQ multiplex PCR; TCRdb stores just in-frame clones and leaves some out. The repertoire includes around 100,000 clones, around four fifths of them detected once, and around 10% sits in the top ten. Sequencing used peripheral blood. These TCRs come from a woman in her 70s with acute or convalescent COVID-19.

The chain employs TRBV19 and TRBJ2-1; 10 bases match TRBD1. This CDR3 comprises 16 residues. Per the germline V gene, CDR1 is LNHDA and CDR2 is SQIVND (reference sequence). J gave up 7 bases and V 7 bases, and 13 bases lay outside the gene matches. The CDR3 DNA sequence: TGTGCCAGTATCCCCCAAGCGGGACAGGGGAGAAATGAGCAGTTCTTC. Protein sequence: CASIPQAGQGRNEQFF.

The V gene is TRBV15, the J gene TRBJ1-5, with D perhaps TRBD1 (5 bases). This CDR3 spans 14 amino acids. Germline CDR1 reads LNHNV; CDR2 reads YYDKDF (reference sequence). Deletions cut 3 bases from V and 4 bases from J, with 10 bases between. The CDR3 sequence: CATSSGQMNQPQHF. DNA for the CDR3: TGTGCCACCAGCAGTGGACAAATGAATCAGCCCCAGCATTTT. Using reference TRBV15 and TRBJ1-5 for the parts outside the CDR3, the full variable domain is DAMVIQNPRYQVTQFGKPVTLSCSQTLNHNVMYWYQQKSSQAPKLLFHYYDKDFNNEADTPDNFQSRRPNTSFCFLDIRSPGLGDTAMYLCATSSGQMNQPQHFGDGTRLSIL.

The chain employs TRBV5-1 and TRBJ2-1, with D perhaps TRBD1 (6 bases). Germline CDR1 is SGHRS and CDR2 is YFSETQ. The V end lost 4 bases, the J end lost 7 bases, and 12 bases lay between the germline ends. The CDR3 is 13 residues long. The CDR3 loop is CASSQTGWNEQFF. DNA of the CDR3: TGCGCCAGCAGCCAGACAGGTTGGAATGAGCAGTTCTTC.

The chain recombines TRBV9 with TRBJ1-4, with TRBD1 as a possible D gene (5 bases). The V end lost 4 bases, the J end lost 8 bases, and 15 bases lay between the germline ends. CDR1 SGDLS and CDR2 YYNGEE come from the germline V gene. The CDR3 has 14 residues. CDR3 in amino acids: CASSSGDGSEKLFF. DNA for the CDR3: TGTGCCAGCAGCAGCGGGGACGGATCCGAAAAACTGTTTTTT.

The chain uses TRBV7-9 and TRBJ2-6, with D maybe TRBD1 (6 bases). The CDR3 has 16 residues. V was shortened by 5 bases and J by 4 bases, with 15 bases between the two germline ends. The germline V gene has CDR1 SEHNR and CDR2 FQNEAQ (reference sequence). The CDR3 is CASSPVGARGANVLTF. As DNA, the CDR3 is TGTGCCAGCAGCCCAGTGGGGGCGAGGGGGGCCAACGTCCTGACTTTC.

The chain joins TRBV6-1 to TRBJ2-7, with 7 nucleotides matching TRBD1. J gave up 6 bases and V 2 bases, and 4 bases lay outside the gene matches. The CDR3 contains 13 residues. The germline V gene has CDR1 MNHNS and CDR2 SASEGT. CDR3 protein: CASSERTGLEQYF. The CDR3 region has the DNA TGTGCCAGCAGTGAAAGGACAGGACTCGAGCAGTACTTC.

V gene TRBV19 combines with J gene TRBJ2-5, with a weak D call TRBD2 (7 bases). V gave up 5 bases and J gave up 2 bases, with 18 bases separating them. Germline V gene data show CDR1 as LNHDA and CDR2 as SQIVND (reference sequence). This CDR3 is built from 16 residues. This CDR3 is CASSPIRGRGQETQYF. The CDR3 DNA sequence: TGTGCCAGTAGTCCAATTAGGGGGAGGGGGCAAGAGACCCAGTACTTC.

This chain uses TRBV4-3 with TRBJ2-1, with 8 nucleotides matching TRBD1. V lost 6 bases and J lost 7; bases outside the gene matches: 5. Germline assignment: CDR1 LGHNA and CDR2 YSLEER. The CDR3 length is 13 residues. In DNA form, the CDR3 reads TGCGCCAGCAGATTGACAGGGGTAAATGAGCAGTTCTTC. Its translation is CASRLTGVNEQFF.

Points on this clone: This sample includes further DNA sequences coding for the same CDR3. V is TRBV5-1 and J is TRBJ1-1; TRBD1 is a possible D gene (6 bases). The CDR3 spans 14 residues. Germline CDR1 and CDR2: SGHRS and YFSETQ. Trimming took off 3 bases at V and 2 bases at J, with 11 bases between the two ends. The CDR3 sequence: CASSWTALNTEAFF. The CDR3 bases are TGCGCCAGCAGCTGGACAGCACTTAACACTGAAGCTTTCTTT.

The chain carries TRBV10-2 and TRBJ1-5, with D possibly matching TRBD1 (6 bases). The CDR3 spans 15 residues. V was clipped by 8 bases and J by 5 bases, with 19 bases between them. CDR1 WSHSY and CDR2 SAAADI come from the germline V gene. The CDR3 reads CASRGTRGFDQPQHF. The CDR3 bases are TGCGCCAGCCGAGGAACCAGGGGTTTTGATCAGCCCCAGCATTTT.

The chain is built from TRBV30 and TRBJ1-2; 11 bases line up with TRBD1. CDR3 length: 17 amino acids. Unmatched junction bases numbered 10, after V lost 0 bases and J lost 4 bases. Germline loops: CDR1 GTSNPN, CDR2 SVGIG (reference sequence). The CDR3 bases are TGTGCCTGGAGTGTATCCAGTTTGGGACAGGGGGTCTATGGCTACACCTTC. It is translated as CAWSVSSLGQGVYGYTF.

The genes are TRBV2 and TRBJ1-5, with unresolved D. Deletions cut 6 bases from V and 7 bases from J, with 16 bases between. The germline gives CDR1 SNHLY, CDR2 FYNNEI. This CDR3 spans 14 amino acids. The CDR3 is CASRVGPPGQPQHF. The CDR3 coding sequence is TGTGCCAGCAGGGTAGGCCCCCCAGGCCAGCCCCAGCATTTT.

The chain combines TRBV28 with TRBJ1-1; D not resolved. Germline assignment: CDR1 MDHEN and CDR2 SYDVKM. Trimming removed 9 bases from V and 12 bases from J, with 11 bases in between. The CDR3 runs to 9 residues. The CDR3 nucleotides read TGTGCCAGTGGGGAGGGATCTTTCTTT. It specifies CASGEGSFF.

The chain recombines TRBV7-2 with TRBJ1-4; D gene ambiguous. The CDR3 contains 14 residues. V lost 5 bases and J 5 bases, leaving 12 bases between the germline ends. The germline CDR1 and CDR2 sequences are SGHTA and FQGNSA. The CDR3, as DNA: TGTGCCAGCAGCCCAGGAGGATACAATGAAAAACTGTTTTTT. Translating it yields CASSPGGYNEKLFF.

V gene TRBV7-3 combines with J gene TRBJ1-2; possibly TRBD1 for D (6 bases). This CDR3 is 12 amino acids long. Trimming took 2 bases from V and 6 from J, leaving 7 bases between them. Germline V lookup: CDR1 SGHTA, CDR2 FQGTGA. CDR3 DNA: TGTGCCAGCAGCTTAGAGGGGGATGGCTACACCTTC. Its protein product is CASSLEGDGYTF.

The V and J genes are TRBV15 and TRBJ1-6; tentatively, D is TRBD1 (6 bases). The CDR3 covers 16 residues. The germline gives CDR1 LNHNV, CDR2 YYDKDF (reference sequence). Trimming removed 0 bases at V and 9 bases at J, with 15 bases between. The CDR3 DNA reads TGTGCCACCAGCAGAGATCCAGGGGCGGCGGGTTCACCCCTCCACTTT. It yields the protein CATSRDPGAAGSPLHF.

This clone has more than one count but fewer than ten. The CDR3: CASSRLGESQQYF. In nucleotides, the CDR3 is TGTGCCAGCAGCCGATTGGGAGAGAGTCAGCAGTACTTC. This chain uses TRBV11-3 with TRBJ2-7, with D tentatively TRBD2 (5 bases). The V end was cut by 5 bases, the J end by 8 bases, with 16 bases between. The CDR3 is 13 residues long. Germline CDR1 is SGHNT and CDR2 is YENEEA.

The sample holds many counts of this clone. V usage is TRBV6-5 and J usage is TRBJ1-5; 10 nucleotides agree with TRBD1. V shed 4 bases, J shed 5 bases, and the junction held 8 bases outside the gene matches. The germline CDR1 and CDR2 sequences are MNHEY and SVGAGI. The CDR3 is 16 residues long. The CDR3 loop is CASSSSGTGVHQPQHF. CDR3 sequence (DNA): TGTGCCAGCAGTTCTTCCGGGACAGGGGTCCATCAGCCCCAGCATTTT.

The J gene is TRBJ2-2, the V gene TRBV7-7, with 8 bases identical to TRBD1. With V trimmed by 10 bases and J by 4 bases, 8 bases remained unmatched. The CDR3 runs 14 residues. Germline-derived CDR1 and CDR2 are SSHAT and FNYEAQ (reference sequence). CDR3: CAIGQGEVTGELFF. The CDR3 DNA reads TGTGCCATCGGACAGGGAGAGGTCACCGGGGAGCTGTTTTTT.

The gene calls are TRBV30 and TRBJ2-7; 8 bases fit TRBD2. The CDR3 extends over 15 amino acids. V was pared by 3 bases and J by 1 base, with 8 bases of the junction left unmatched. Germline CDR1 and CDR2: GTSNPN and SVGIG (reference sequence). The CDR3 bases are TGTGCCTGGAGGACCCCTTTAGCGGGGTCCTACGAGCAGTACTTC. Protein sequence: CAWRTPLAGSYEQYF.

The genes are TRBV28 and TRBJ1-5; tentatively, D is TRBD1 (6 bases). With 7 bases removed from V and 5 bases from J, the gap between germline ends came to 12 bases. Germline loops: CDR1 MDHEN, CDR2 SYDVKM. The CDR3 length is 13 residues. The CDR3 sequence is CASIKQGDQPQHF. The CDR3 nucleotides are TGTGCCAGCATTAAACAGGGAGATCAGCCCCAGCATTTT.

This clone was detected only a few times. J is TRBJ2-5 and V is TRBV2; 8 bases are shared with TRBD1. The junction had 4 bases not matched to a gene; V was cut back by 6 bases and J by 1 base. CDR1 and CDR2 from the germline V gene are SNHLY and FYNNEI. The CDR3 is made up of 14 amino acids. CDR3 region: CASSLQGGQETQYF. For the CDR3, the DNA is TGTGCCAGCAGCCTACAGGGGGGCCAAGAGACCCAGTACTTC.

Turning to this clone: Within the sample, other DNA sequences also encode this same CDR3. The chain combines TRBV30 with TRBJ2-1; D not resolved. Germline CDR1 reads GTSNPN; CDR2 reads SVGIG (reference sequence). This CDR3 spans 14 amino acids. The ends were cut back, 7 bases at V and 0 bases at J, with 13 bases in the middle. The CDR3 is CASPRQSSYNEQFF. CDR3 coding DNA: TGTGCCTCCCCGCGGCAAAGCTCCTACAATGAGCAGTTCTTC.

The CDR3: CASSLTRNGNTIYF. The CDR3 DNA follows: TGTGCCAGCAGCCTCACCAGGAACGGAAACACCATATATTTT. The chain has TRBV28 and TRBJ1-3; unclear D gene. CDR1 and CDR2 from the germline V gene are MDHEN and SYDVKM. V was clipped by 6 bases and J by 4 bases, with 13 bases between them. The CDR3 runs 14 residues.

The CDR3 coding sequence is TGTGCCACCAGATCGACAGCTAACTATGGCTACACCTTC. Translating gives CATRSTANYGYTF. V gene TRBV12-3 or TRBV12-4 combines with J gene TRBJ1-2; D possibly corresponds to TRBD1 (5 bases). This CDR3 has 13 amino acids. Trimming took 10 bases from V and 0 from J, leaving 12 bases between them.

The rearrangement links TRBV5-5 to TRBJ1-5; D gene uncertain. The CDR3 contains 14 residues. Germline V gene sequence: CDR1 SGHKS, CDR2 YYEKEE (reference sequence). With 0 bases removed from V and 2 bases from J, the gap between germline ends came to 6 bases. The CDR3 here is CASSLGSGNQPQHF. The CDR3 DNA sequence: TGTGCCAGCAGCTTGGGTTCGGGCAATCAGCCCCAGCATTTT.

The chain couples TRBV6-2 or TRBV6-3 to TRBJ1-5; TRBD1 aligns across 9 bases. J gave up 0 bases and V 5 bases, and 5 bases lay outside the gene matches. In germline, CDR1 is MNHEY, CDR2 SVGEGT. The CDR3 spans 16 residues. CDR3 sequence: CASSLGQGNSNQPQHF. DNA for the CDR3: TGTGCCAGCAGTCTCGGACAGGGGAATAGCAATCAGCCCCAGCATTTT.

V usage is TRBV28 and J usage is TRBJ1-1; D gene unclear. V was shortened by 2 bases and J by 1 base, with 8 bases between the two germline ends. The CDR3 covers 14 residues. Germline lookup yields CDR1 MDHEN and CDR2 SYDVKM. The CDR3 DNA reads as TGTGCCAGCAGTTTACGTCGGGAGAACACTGAAGCTTTCTTT. Translating it yields CASSLRRENTEAFF.

This rearrangement joins TRBV9 to TRBJ1-3; no clear D. The CDR3 loop spans 15 amino acids. Trimming cost V 3 bases and J 1 base, with 11 bases left between them. Germline V gene lookup returns CDR1 SGDLS and CDR2 YYNGEE. CDR3 amino acids: CASSAEGSSGNTIYF. DNA of the CDR3: TGTGCCAGCAGCGCCGAAGGGAGTTCTGGAAACACCATATATTTT.